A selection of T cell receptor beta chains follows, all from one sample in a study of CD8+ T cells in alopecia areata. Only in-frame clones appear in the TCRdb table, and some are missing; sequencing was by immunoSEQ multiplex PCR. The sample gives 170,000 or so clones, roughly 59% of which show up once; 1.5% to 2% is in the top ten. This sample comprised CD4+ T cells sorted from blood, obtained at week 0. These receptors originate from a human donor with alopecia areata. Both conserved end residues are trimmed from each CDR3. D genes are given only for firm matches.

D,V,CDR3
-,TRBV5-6,ASSLRETQY
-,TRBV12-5,ASGPDRGREY
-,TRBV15,ATSRDQAGGRF
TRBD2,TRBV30,AWSFGSGVRQF
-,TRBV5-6,ASSFFQSYEQY
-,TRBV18,ASSLGPYNEQF
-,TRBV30,AWSVGIAAYNEQF
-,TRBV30,AWSPSPSSYGYT
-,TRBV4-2,ASSRDFRETQY
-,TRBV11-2,ASSPPSGTGGELF
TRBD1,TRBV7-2,ASSQPGQGARGEQY
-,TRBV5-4,ASSLGGKGNSPLH
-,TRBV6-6,ASTLPRGPTDTQY
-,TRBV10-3,AISETGIPEAF
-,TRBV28,ASNSVGDEQY
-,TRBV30,AWSIARAGNTEAF
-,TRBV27,ASRSGLLGYNSPLH
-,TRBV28,ASSSQRQETQY
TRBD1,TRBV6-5,ASSPGTGKAF
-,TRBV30,AWSIRAGQNTEAF
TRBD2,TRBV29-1,SVNLAGESSYNEQF
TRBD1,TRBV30,AWTSWQGAENTIY
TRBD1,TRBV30,AWSGGTGVSGANVLT
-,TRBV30,AWSAPPDTGELF
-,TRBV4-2,ASSQDRGLGYEQY
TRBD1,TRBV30,AWSRQGNSPLH
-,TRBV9,ASSPRDTTYNEQF
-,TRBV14,ATSPNNEQF
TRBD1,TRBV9,ASSVVTGQGVTEAF
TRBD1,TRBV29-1,SVPTTGDYGYT
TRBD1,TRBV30,AWTSGTARSGYT
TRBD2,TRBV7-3,ASSSGLAETQY
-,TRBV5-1,ASRYNTNYEQY
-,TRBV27,ASSLRPSHVYGYT
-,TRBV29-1,SAVRRSSYNEQF
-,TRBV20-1,SASRDGLGY
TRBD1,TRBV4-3,ASSPEPGTGGRNSPLH
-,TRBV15,ATSRDRQANQPQH
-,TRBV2,ASSGGRGQF
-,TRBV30,AWKSVYGYT
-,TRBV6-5,ASSYQGSYNEQF
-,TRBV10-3,AIKGPSNYGYT
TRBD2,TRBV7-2,ASSRGGAPETQY
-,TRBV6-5,ASKLGISYNEQF
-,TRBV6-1,ASSHTGTLNTEAF
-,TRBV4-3,ASSQEWSQNEQF
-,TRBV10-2,ASSDGSDTQY
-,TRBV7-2,ASSPLLEQY